The present entry profiles one TCR beta chain with its context. Libraries were prepared by immunoSEQ multiplex PCR; TCRdb keeps only in-frame clonotypes and omits some of them. Among some 270,000 clones listed, just under 90% were seen once. The germline V gene has CDR1 MNHNS and CDR2 SASEGT. CDR3 length: 15 amino acids. After removal of 2 bases from V and 1 base from J, the junction contained 4 bases not matched to a gene. This record comes from a study of blood T cell repertoires in COVID-19. This chain joins TRBV6-1 and TRBJ1-1, with 7 bases identical to TRBD1. Sequenced input: PBMCs or T cells enriched from blood (not recorded which). This clonotype originated in a woman in her 30s with acute COVID-19. The CDR3 loop is CASSEKGQPNTEAFF. Here the CDR3 DNA reads TGTGCCAGCAGTGAAAAGGGACAGCCGAACACTGAAGCTTTCTTT.